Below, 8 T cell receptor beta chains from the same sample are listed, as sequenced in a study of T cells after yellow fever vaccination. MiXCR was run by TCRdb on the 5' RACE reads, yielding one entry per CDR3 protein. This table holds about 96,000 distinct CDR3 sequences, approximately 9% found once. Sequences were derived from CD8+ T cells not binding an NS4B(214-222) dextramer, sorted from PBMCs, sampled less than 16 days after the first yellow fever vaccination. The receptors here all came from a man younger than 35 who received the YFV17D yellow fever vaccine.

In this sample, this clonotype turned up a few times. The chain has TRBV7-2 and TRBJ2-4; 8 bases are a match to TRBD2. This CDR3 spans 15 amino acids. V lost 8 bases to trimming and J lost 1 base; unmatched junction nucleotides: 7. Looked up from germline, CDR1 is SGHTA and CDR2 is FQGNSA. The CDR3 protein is CASAGGGPAKNIQYF. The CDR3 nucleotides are TGTGCCAGCGCGGGAGGAGGGCCGGCCAAAAACATTCAGTACTTC. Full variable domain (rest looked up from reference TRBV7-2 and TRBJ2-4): GAGVSQSPSNKVTEKGKDVELRCDPISGHTALYWYRQSLGQGLEFLIYFQGNSAPDKSGLPSDRFSAERTGGSVSTLTIQRTQQEDSAVYLCASAGGGPAKNIQYFGAGTRLSVL.

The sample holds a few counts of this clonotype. CDR3: CASSYSAGFDYGYTF. Written as DNA, the CDR3 is TGTGCCAGCAGTTACTCGGCAGGGTTCGACTATGGCTACACCTTC. The rearrangement uses TRBV6-5 and TRBJ1-2; a weak D match, TRBD1 (5 bases). The ends were cut back, 0 bases at V and 3 bases at J, with 11 bases in the middle. Germline loops: CDR1 MNHEY, CDR2 SVGAGI. CDR3 size: 15 residues.

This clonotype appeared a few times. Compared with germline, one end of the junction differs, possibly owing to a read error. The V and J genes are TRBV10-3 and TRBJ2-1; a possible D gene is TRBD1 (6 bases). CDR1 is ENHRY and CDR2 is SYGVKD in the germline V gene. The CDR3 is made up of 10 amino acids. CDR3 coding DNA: TGTGCCATCAGTGAAGGACAGTGGATCTTC. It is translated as CAISEGQWIF.

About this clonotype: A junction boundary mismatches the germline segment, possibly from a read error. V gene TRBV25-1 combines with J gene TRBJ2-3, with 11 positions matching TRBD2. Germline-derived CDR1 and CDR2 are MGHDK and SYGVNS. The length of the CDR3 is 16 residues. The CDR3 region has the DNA TGTGCCAGCAGTGTACCTAGCGGGGGGCAGACAGTTACGCAGTATTTT. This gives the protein CASSVPSGGQTVTQYF.

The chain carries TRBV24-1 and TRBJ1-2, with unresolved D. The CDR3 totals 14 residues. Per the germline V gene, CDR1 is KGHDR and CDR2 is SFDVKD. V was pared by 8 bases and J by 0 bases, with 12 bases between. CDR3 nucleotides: TGTGCCACCATTGTCAGGTTTCCTAACTATGGCTACACCTTC. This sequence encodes CATIVRFPNYGYTF.

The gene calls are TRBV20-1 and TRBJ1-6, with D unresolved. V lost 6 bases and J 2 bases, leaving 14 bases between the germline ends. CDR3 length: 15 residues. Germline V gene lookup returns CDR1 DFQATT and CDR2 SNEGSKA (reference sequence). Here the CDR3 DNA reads TGCAGTGCCATCCCCAAGGGAACCTATAATTCACCCCTCCACTTT. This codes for CSAIPKGTYNSPLHF.

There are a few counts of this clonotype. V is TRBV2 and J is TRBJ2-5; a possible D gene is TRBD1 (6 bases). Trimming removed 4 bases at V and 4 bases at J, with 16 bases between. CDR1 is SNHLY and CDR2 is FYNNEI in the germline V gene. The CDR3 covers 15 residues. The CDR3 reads CASSGDNRASETQYF. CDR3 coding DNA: TGTGCCAGCAGTGGCGATAACAGGGCTTCAGAGACCCAGTACTTC. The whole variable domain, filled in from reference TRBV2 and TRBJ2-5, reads EPEVTQTPSHQVTQMGQEVILRCVPISNHLYFYWYRQILGQKVEFLVSFYNNEISEKSEIFDDQFSVERPDGSNFTLKIRSTKLEDSAMYFCASSGDNRASETQYFGPGTRLLVL.

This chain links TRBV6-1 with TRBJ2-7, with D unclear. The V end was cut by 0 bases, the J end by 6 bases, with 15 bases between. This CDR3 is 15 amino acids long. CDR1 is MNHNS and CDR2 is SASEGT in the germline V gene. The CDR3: CASSEARLWGSEQYF. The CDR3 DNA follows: TGTGCCAGCAGTGAAGCGCGGTTATGGGGTTCCGAGCAGTACTTC.